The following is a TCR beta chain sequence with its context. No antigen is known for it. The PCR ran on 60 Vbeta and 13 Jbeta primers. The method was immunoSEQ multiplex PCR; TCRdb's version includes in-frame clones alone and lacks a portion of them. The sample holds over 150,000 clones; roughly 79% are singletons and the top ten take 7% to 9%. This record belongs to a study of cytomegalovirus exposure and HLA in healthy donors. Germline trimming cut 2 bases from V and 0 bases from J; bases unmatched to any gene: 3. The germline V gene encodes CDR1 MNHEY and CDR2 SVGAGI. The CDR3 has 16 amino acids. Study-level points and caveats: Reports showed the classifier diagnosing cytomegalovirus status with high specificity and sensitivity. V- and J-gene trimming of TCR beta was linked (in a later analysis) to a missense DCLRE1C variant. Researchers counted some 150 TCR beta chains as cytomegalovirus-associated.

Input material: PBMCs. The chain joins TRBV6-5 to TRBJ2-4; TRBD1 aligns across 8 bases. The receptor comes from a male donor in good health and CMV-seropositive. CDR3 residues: CASSYGDRLAKNIQYF. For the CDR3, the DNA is TGTGCCAGCAGTTACGGGGACAGGCTAGCCAAAAACATTCAGTACTTC.